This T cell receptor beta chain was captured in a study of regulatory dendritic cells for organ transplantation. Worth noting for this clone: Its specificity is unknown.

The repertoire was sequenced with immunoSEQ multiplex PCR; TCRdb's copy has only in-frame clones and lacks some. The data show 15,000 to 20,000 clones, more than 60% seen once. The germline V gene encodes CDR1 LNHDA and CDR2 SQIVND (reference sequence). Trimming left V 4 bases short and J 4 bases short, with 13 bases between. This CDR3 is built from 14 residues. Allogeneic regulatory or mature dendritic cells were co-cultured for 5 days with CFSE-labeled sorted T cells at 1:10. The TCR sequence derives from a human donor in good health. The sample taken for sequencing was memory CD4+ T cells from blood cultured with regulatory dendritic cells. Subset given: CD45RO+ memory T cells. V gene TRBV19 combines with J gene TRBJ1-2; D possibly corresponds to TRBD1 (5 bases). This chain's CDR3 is CASSNQGVLYGYTF. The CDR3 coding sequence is TGTGCCAGTAGTAACCAGGGTGTTCTCTATGGCTACACCTTC.